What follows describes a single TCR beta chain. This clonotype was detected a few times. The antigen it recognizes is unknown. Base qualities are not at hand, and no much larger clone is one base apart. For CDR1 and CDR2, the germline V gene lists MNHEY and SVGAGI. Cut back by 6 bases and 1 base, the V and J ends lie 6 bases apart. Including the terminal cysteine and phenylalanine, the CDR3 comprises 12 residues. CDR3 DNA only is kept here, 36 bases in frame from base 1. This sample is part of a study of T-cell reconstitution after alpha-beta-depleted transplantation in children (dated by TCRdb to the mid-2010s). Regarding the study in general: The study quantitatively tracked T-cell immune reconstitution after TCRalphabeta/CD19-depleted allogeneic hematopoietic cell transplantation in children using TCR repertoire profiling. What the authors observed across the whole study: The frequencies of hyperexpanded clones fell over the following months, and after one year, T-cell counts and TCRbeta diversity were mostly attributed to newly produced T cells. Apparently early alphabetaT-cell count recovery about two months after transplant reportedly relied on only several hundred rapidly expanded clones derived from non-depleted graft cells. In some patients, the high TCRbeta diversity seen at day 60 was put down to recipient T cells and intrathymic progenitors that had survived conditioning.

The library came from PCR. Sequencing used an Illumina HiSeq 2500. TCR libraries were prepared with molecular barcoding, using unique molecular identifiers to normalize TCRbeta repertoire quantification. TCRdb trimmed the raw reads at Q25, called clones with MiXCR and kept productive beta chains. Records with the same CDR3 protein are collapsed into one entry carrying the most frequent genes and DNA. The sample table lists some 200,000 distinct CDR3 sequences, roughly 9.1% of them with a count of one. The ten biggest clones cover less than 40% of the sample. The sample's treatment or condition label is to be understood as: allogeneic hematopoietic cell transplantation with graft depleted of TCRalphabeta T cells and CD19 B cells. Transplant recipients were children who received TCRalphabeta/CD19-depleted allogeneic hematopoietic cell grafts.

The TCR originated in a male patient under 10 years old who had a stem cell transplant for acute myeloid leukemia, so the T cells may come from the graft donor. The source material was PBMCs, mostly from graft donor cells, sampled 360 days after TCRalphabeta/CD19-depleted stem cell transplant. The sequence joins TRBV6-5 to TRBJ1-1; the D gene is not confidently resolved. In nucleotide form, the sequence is TGTGCCAGCAGATCGGGGAACACTGAAGCTTTCTTT. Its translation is CASRSGNTEAFF.